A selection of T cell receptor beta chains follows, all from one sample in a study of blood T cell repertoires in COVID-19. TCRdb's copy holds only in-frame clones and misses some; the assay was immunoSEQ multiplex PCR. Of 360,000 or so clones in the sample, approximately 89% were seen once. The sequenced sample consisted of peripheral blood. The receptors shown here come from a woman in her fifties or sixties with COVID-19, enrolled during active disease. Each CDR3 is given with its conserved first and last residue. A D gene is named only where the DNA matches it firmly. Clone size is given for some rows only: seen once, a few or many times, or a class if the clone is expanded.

TGTGCCTCGTCCCCGGCAGCGACTAACTATGGCTACACCTTC CASSPAATNYGYTF - TRBV30 - TRBJ1-2
TGCAGTGCTAGTTGGAGGGATGGGGAAAAACTGTTTTTT CSASWRDGEKLFF - TRBV20-1 - TRBJ1-4
TGTGCCAGCATTGGCAGGCCAAATGAAAAACTGTTTTTT CASIGRPNEKLFF few TRBV6-6 - TRBJ1-4
TGCGCCAGCAGTGAGTATCGGACAGGGGTGGCTCAGCCCCAGCATTTT CASSEYRTGVAQPQHF - TRBV10-2 TRBD1 TRBJ1-5
TGCGCCAGCAGCTTGGGAGCAGGGGCGAACACTGAAGCTTTCTTT CASSLGAGANTEAFF - TRBV5-1 - TRBJ1-1
TGTGCCAGCAGCTTGGTAGCTAACTATGGCTACACCTTC CASSLVANYGYTF few TRBV5-4 - TRBJ1-2
TGTGCCAGCAGGGATATCGGGACTAACTACGAGCAGTACTTC CASRDIGTNYEQYF - TRBV6-5 TRBD2 TRBJ2-7
TGTGCCAGCAGTGCCTTCAGACAAGCCGGAGGGAGCTCCTATAATTCACCCCTCCACTTT CASSAFRQAGGSSYNSPLHF - TRBV6-1 - TRBJ1-6
TGTGCCAGCAGCTTTAGACTAGCGGGGCCCACAGATACGCAGTATTTT CASSFRLAGPTDTQYF - TRBV7-8 TRBD2 TRBJ2-3
TGTGCCAGCAGCTTGGAAGGCGGGGGCCACTACGAGCAGTACTTC CASSLEGGGHYEQYF - TRBV5-4 - TRBJ2-7
TGTGCCAGCAGCACAAACCCCGGACAGTTCGGTGAGCAGTTCTTC CASSTNPGQFGEQFF - TRBV7-3 - TRBJ2-1
TGTGCCAGCAGCACCTTGGGGCACTCTGGGGCCAACGTCCTGACTTTC CASSTLGHSGANVLTF - TRBV7-9 - TRBJ2-6
TGTGCCAGCAGCGTCCGGACAGGGTGTCAAGACCAGCCCCAGCATTTT CASSVRTGCQDQPQHF - TRBV21-1 - TRBJ1-5
TGTGCCAGCAGTGAAGGCGAGTATACGCAGTATTTT CASSEGEYTQYF - TRBV6-1 - TRBJ2-3
TGCGCCAGCAGCTTGGTGGGGACAGGGGGCACTGAAGCTTTCTTT CASSLVGTGGTEAFF - TRBV5-1 TRBD1 TRBJ1-1
TGTGCTAGCAGCCCTCGAATAGGGGCCTTAACGTCTATTACTGAAGCTTTCTTT CASSPRIGALTSITEAFF - TRBV7-7 - TRBJ1-1
TGTGCCAGCAGCTTAGGAGCAGGCACAAACCAAGAGACCCAGTACTTC CASSLGAGTNQETQYF - TRBV7-2 - TRBJ2-5
TGTGCCACCAGTGACCCGGGACAACCCACCGGGGAGCTGTTTTTT CATSDPGQPTGELFF - TRBV24-1 - TRBJ2-2
TGCGCCAGCAGCTCCCCCCCTGGCCTCGAGCAGTACTTC CASSSPPGLEQYF - TRBV5-1 - TRBJ2-7
TGTGCCAGCAGTGACCGGACAACATACGAGCAGTACTTC CASSDRTTYEQYF few TRBV6-1 - TRBJ2-7
TGCGCCAGCAGCCAAGGGACAGGGGTGTCCTACGAGCAGTACTTC CASSQGTGVSYEQYF once TRBV4-1 TRBD1 TRBJ2-7
TGCGCCAGCAGCAACACAGGTTATGGCTACACCTTC CASSNTGYGYTF - TRBV10-2 - TRBJ1-2
TGTGCCAGCAGCGGACCGGAGGGGCGCGGGAACACTGAAGCTTTCTTT CASSGPEGRGNTEAFF - TRBV7-3 - TRBJ1-1
TGTGCCAGTAGTATGTTCGAAGGGACAAGCACAGATACGCAGTATTTT CASSMFEGTSTDTQYF - TRBV19 - TRBJ2-3
TGTGCCAGCATCCCGACGGTCAGCGGGAACACTGAAGCTTTCTTT CASIPTVSGNTEAFF - TRBV4-2 - TRBJ1-1
TGTGCCAGCAGCTTAGACACCCTAGGGAGCAATGAGCAGTTCTTC CASSLDTLGSNEQFF - TRBV13 - TRBJ2-1
TGTGCCAGCAGCCCGCAGACCGCGGGGCCGGGCCCTGAAGCTTTCTTT CASSPQTAGPGPEAFF - TRBV3-1/TRBV3-2 - TRBJ1-1
TGTGCCAGCTCACTGGGGACAGCCCAGCTCGGCACTGAAGCTTTCTTT CASSLGTAQLGTEAFF - TRBV18 TRBD1 TRBJ1-1
TGTGCCAGTACTAGAGACAGGAAGAACACTGAAGCTTTCTTT CASTRDRKNTEAFF - TRBV19 - TRBJ1-1
TGTGCCAGCTCACCCCACCGGGGGGCCTTCGAGACCCAGTACTTC CASSPHRGAFETQYF - TRBV18 - TRBJ2-5
TGTGCCAGCAGTTTAAATAATCTGGAGATCCTGACTTTC CASSLNNLEILTF - TRBV12-3/TRBV12-4 - TRBJ2-6
TGTGCCAGCAGTGAAACGGGAGCTAACTATGGCTACACCTTC CASSETGANYGYTF - TRBV2 - TRBJ1-2
TGTGCCAGCAGCTTGAGACCGGGACAGTCTAGCTCCTACGAGCAGTACTTC CASSLRPGQSSSYEQYF - TRBV5-5 TRBD1 TRBJ2-7
TGTGCCAGCAGCTTAGGTGGGACAGAGATTAATTCACCCCTCCACTTT CASSLGGTEINSPLHF - TRBV11-2 TRBD1 TRBJ1-6
TGTGCCACCAGCAGAGATTTGTCCGGGTATGGTACTGAAGCTTTCTTT CATSRDLSGYGTEAFF - TRBV15 - TRBJ1-1
TGTGCCAGCAGCGGGACAGCAGAAGAGGGTGGCTACACCTTC CASSGTAEEGGYTF - TRBV9 - TRBJ1-2
TGTGCCAGCAGTTTTACTACCTCTGGGGCCAACGTCCTGACTTTC CASSFTTSGANVLTF - TRBV7-6 - TRBJ2-6
TGTGCCAGCAGGCCCCTTTTGGGGGGTTACAATGAGCAGTTCTTC CASRPLLGGYNEQFF - TRBV2 - TRBJ2-1
TGTGCCAGCAGTTATCGACAGGGGGCCGCGAACACTGAAGCTTTCTTT CASSYRQGAANTEAFF - TRBV6-5 TRBD1 TRBJ1-1
TGTGCCAGCAGCCAAGGTCTACGGACAGGGTCGTCCACCGGGGAGCTGTTTTTT CASSQGLRTGSSTGELFF - TRBV3-1/TRBV3-2 TRBD1 TRBJ2-2
TGTGCCAGTAGCCATTCGACAGTCGTAGGGTCACCCCTCCACTTT CASSHSTVVGSPLHF - TRBV19 - TRBJ1-6
TGTGCCAGCAGTTATGCGGGGCCCACAGATACGCAGTATTTT CASSYAGPTDTQYF - TRBV6-5 - TRBJ2-3